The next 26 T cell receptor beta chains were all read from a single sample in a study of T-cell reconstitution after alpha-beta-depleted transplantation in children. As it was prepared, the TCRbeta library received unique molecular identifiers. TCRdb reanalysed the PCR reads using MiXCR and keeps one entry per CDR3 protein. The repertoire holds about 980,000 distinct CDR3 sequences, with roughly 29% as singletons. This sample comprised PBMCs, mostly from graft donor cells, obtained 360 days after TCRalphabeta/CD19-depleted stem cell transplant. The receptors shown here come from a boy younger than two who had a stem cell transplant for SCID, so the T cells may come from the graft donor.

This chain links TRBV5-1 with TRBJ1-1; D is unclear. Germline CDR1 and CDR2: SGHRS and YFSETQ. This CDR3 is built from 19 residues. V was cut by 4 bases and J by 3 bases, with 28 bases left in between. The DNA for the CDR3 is TGCGCCAGCAGCCCCCACCCGGGGTTGAGGATCCTGCTGGACACTGAAGCTTTCTTT. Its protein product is CASSPHPGLRILLDTEAFF.

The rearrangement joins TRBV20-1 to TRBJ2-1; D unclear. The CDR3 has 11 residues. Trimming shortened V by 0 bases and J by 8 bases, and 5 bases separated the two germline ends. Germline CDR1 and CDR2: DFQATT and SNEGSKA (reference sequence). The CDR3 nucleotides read TGCAGTGCTAGAGATCTAGATGAGCAGTTCTTC. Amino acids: CSARDLDEQFF.

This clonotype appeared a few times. CDR3 amino acids: CASSWTGTDFSGTQYF. CDR3 nucleotide sequence: TGTGCCAGCAGCTGGACCGGGACCGACTTTTCCGGGACCCAGTACTTC. The rearrangement joins TRBV5-6 to TRBJ2-5; D assignment may be TRBD1 or TRBD2 (5 bases each). CDR3 length equals 16 residues. V shed 3 bases and J shed 7 bases, with 22 bases lying between them. CDR1 SGHDT and CDR2 YYEEEE come from the germline V gene.

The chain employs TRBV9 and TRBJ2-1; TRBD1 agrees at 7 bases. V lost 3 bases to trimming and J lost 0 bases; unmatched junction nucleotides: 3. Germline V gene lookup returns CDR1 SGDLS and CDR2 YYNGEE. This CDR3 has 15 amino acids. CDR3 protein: CASSATGSSYNEQFF. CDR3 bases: TGTGCCAGCAGCGCGACAGGGAGCTCCTACAATGAGCAGTTCTTC. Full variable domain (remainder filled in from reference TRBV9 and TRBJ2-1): DSGVTQTPKHLITATGQRVTLRCSPRSGDLSVYWYQQSLDQGLQFLIQYYNGEERAKGNILERFSAQQFPDLHSELNLSSLELGDSALYFCASSATGSSYNEQFFGPGTRLTVL.

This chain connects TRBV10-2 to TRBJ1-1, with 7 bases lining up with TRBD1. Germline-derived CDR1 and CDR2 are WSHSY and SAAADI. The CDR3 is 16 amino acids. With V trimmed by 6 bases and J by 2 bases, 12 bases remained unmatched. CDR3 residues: CASREATRTGNTEAFF. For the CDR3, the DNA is TGCGCCAGCAGAGAAGCAACAAGGACAGGCAACACTGAAGCTTTCTTT.

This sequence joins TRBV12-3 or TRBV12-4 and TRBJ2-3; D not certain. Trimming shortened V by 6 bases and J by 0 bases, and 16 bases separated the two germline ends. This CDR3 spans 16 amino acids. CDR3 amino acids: CASSYPQTVSTDTQYF. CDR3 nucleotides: TGTGCCAGCAGCTACCCCCAGACGGTTAGCACAGATACGCAGTATTTT.

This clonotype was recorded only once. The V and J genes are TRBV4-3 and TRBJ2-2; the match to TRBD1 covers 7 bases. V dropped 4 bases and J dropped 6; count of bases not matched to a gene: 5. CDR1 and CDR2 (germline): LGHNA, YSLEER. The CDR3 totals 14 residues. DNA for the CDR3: TGCGCCAGCAGCCCGTTAACAGGGGCCGGGGAGCTGTTTTTT. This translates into CASSPLTGAGELFF.

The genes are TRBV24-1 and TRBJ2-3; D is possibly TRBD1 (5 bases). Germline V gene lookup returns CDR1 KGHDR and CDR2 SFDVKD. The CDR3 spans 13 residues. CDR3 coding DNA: TGTGCAACAGCTGGGGCGAACACAGATACGCAGTATTTT. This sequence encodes CATAGANTDTQYF.

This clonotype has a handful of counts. CDR3 bases: TGTGCCAGCAGTTCCGGACCGTACTCTGGGGCCAACGTCCTGACTTTC. It codes for CASSSGPYSGANVLTF. The chain links TRBV12-3 or TRBV12-4 to TRBJ2-6; D call uncertain. CDR3 length equals 16 residues. V was pared by 4 bases and J by 0 bases, with 10 bases between.

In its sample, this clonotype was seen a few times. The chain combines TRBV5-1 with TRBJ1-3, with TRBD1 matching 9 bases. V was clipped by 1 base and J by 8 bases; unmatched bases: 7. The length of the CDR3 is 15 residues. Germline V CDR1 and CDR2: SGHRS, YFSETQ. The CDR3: CASSLRQGGLDTIYF. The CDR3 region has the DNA TGCGCCAGCAGCTTGAGACAGGGGGGTTTAGACACCATATATTTT. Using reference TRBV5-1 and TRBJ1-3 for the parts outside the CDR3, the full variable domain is KAGVTQTPRYLIKTRGQQVTLSCSPISGHRSVSWYQQTPGQGLQFLFEYFSETQRNKGNFPGRFSGRQFSNSRSEMNVSTLELGDSALYLCASSLRQGGLDTIYFGEGSWLTVV.

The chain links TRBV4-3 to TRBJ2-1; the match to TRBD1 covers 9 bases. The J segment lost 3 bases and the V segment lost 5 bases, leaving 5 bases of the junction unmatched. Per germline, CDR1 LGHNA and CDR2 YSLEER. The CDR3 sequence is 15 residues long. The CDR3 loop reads CASSLRDRVYNEQFF. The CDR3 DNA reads TGCGCCAGCAGCTTAAGGGACAGGGTCTACAATGAGCAGTTCTTC.

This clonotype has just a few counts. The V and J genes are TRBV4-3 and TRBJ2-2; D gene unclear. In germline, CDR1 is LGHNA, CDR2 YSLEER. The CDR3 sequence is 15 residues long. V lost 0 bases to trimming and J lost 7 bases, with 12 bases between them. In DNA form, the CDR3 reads TGCGCCAGCAGCCAAGAGTCCCTCTGGGGCGGGGAGCTGTTTTTT. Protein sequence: CASSQESLWGGELFF.

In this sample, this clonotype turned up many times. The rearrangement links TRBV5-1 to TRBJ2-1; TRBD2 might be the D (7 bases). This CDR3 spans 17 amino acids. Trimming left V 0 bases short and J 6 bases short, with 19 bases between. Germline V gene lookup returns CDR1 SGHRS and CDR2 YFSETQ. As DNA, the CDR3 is TGCGCCAGCAGCTTGGGACCAGCCGGGGGGCCTGGCAATGAGCAGTTCTTC. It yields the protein CASSLGPAGGPGNEQFF. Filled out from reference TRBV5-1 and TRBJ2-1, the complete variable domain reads KAGVTQTPRYLIKTRGQQVTLSCSPISGHRSVSWYQQTPGQGLQFLFEYFSETQRNKGNFPGRFSGRQFSNSRSEMNVSTLELGDSALYLCASSLGPAGGPGNEQFFGPGTRLTVL.

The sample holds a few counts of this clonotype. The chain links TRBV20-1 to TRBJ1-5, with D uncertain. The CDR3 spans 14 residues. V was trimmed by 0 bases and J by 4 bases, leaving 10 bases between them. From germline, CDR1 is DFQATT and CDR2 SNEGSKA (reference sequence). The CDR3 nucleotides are TGCAGTGCTAGAGATGTCGGCAGGAATCAGCCCCAGCATTTT. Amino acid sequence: CSARDVGRNQPQHF.

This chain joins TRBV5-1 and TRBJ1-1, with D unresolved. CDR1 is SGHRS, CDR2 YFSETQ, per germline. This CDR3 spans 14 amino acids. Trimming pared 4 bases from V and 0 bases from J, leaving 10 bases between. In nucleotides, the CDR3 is TGCGCCAGCAGCACTGGGTCTTTGAACACTGAAGCTTTCTTT. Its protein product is CASSTGSLNTEAFF.

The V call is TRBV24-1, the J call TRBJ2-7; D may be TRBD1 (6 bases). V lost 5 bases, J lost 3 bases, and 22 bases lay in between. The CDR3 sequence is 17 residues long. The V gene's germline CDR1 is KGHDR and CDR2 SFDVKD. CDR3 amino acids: CATSAPRPGAADYEQYF. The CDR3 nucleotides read TGTGCCACCAGTGCCCCCCGACCAGGGGCAGCCGACTACGAGCAGTACTTC.

For the CDR3, the DNA is TGCAGTGCTAGAGATTCACGGGGGACAGGCAAATCTGGGGCCAACGTCCTGACTTTC. Translated: CSARDSRGTGKSGANVLTF. The V call is TRBV20-1, the J call TRBJ2-6, with 8 bases aligning to TRBD1. After removal of 0 bases from V and 1 base from J, the junction contained 11 bases not matched to a gene. The germline gives CDR1 DFQATT, CDR2 SNEGSKA (reference sequence). This CDR3 has 19 amino acids.

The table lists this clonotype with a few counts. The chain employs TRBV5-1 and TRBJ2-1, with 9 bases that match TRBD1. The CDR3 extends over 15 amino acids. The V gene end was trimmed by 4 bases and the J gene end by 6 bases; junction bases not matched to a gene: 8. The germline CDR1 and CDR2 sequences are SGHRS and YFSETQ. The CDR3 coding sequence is TGCGCCAGCAGCCTAGACAGGGGGGCCATCAATGAGCAGTTCTTC. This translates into CASSLDRGAINEQFF.

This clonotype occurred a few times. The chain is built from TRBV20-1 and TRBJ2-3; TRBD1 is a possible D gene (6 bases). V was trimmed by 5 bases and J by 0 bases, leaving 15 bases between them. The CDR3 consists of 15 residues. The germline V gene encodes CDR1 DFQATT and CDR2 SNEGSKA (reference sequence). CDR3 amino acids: CSARASDSSTDTQYF. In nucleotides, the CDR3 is TGCAGTGCTCGAGCCTCGGACAGCAGCACAGATACGCAGTATTTT.

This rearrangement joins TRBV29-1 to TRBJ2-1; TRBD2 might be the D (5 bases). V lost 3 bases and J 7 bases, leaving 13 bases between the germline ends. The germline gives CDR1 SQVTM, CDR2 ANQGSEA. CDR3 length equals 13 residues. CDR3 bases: TGCAGCGTTGACCCCGGGATGGGTAATGAGCAGTTCTTC. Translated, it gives CSVDPGMGNEQFF.

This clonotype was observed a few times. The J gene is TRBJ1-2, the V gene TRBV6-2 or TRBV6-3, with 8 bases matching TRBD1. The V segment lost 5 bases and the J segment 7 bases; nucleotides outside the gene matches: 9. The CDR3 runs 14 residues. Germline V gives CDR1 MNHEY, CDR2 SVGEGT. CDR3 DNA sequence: TGTGCCAGCAGTCGACAGGGGACGTACCCTGGCTACACCTTC. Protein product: CASSRQGTYPGYTF.

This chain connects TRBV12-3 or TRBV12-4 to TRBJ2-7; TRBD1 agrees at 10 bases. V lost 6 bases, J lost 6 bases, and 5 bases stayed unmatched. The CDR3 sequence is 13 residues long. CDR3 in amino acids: CASRGWTGGEQYF. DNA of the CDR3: TGTGCCAGCAGGGGATGGACAGGGGGCGAGCAGTACTTC.

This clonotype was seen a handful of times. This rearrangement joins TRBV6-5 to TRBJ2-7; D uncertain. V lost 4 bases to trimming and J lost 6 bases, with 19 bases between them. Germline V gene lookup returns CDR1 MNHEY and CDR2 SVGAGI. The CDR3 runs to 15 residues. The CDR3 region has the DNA TGTGCCAGCAGTTCCCCGTACTCCGACTCCCGCGAGCAGTACTTC. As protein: CASSSPYSDSREQYF.

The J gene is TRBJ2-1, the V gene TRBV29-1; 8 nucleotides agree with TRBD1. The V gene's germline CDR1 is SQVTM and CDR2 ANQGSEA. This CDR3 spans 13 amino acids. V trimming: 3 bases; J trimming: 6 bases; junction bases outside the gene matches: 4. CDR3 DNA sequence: TGCAGCGTTGACTCTGGGACAGGCAATGAGCAGTTCTTC. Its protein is CSVDSGTGNEQFF.

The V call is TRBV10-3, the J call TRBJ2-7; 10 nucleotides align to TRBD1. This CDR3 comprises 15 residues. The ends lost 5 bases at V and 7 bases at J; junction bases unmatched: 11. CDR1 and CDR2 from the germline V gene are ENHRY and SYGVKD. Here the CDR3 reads CAISPPGGQGLEQYF. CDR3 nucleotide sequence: TGTGCCATCAGTCCCCCCGGGGGACAGGGGTTAGAGCAGTACTTC.

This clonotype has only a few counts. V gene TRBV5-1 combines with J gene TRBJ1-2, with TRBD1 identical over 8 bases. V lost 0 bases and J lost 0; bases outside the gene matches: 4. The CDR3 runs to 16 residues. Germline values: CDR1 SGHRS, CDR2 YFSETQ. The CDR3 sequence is CASSLGHRGANYGYTF. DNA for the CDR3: TGCGCCAGCAGCTTGGGCCACAGGGGGGCTAACTATGGCTACACCTTC.